Presented here are 27 T cell receptor beta chains from one specimen sequenced in a study of T cell responses to AZD1222 COVID-19 vaccine (dated by TCRdb to the early 2020s). The library relied on the immunoSEQ multiplex PCR assay. TCRdb retrieved this table from immuneACCESS and kept in-frame rearrangements only. Not all clones are present; in checked studies, unresolved V genes account for under half, and no reason is known for the remainder. The sample profile shows 150,000 or so clones; 90% of them were found once. Around 1.5% of the sample is taken by the ten largest. This specimen's time point label, per the study, means: baseline before first vaccination. The sample consisted of peripheral blood, taken on day 0 of AZD1222 vaccination. Receptors were obtained from an adult in good health.

This chain uses TRBV5-5 with TRBJ1-2; 7 nucleotides match TRBD1. Germline loops: CDR1 SGHKS, CDR2 YYEKEE (reference sequence). The CDR3 runs 15 residues. The V and J ends lost 6 bases and 5 bases, in that order; junction bases with no gene match: 13. The CDR3 nucleotides are TGTGCCAGCATCGCACTTTGGACAGGACTGTATGGCTACACCTTC. It yields the protein CASIALWTGLYGYTF.

This clone has just one count. The V and J genes are TRBV5-1 and TRBJ1-5; TRBD1 aligns across 9 bases. This CDR3 is built from 14 residues. Per the germline V gene, CDR1 is SGHRS and CDR2 is YFSETQ. Unmatched junction bases numbered 4, after V lost 5 bases and J lost 4 bases. CDR3 DNA: TGCGCCAGCAGGCCTGGACAGGGGAATCAGCCCCAGCATTTT. This codes for CASRPGQGNQPQHF.

The chain is built from TRBV7-2 and TRBJ1-2; TRBD1 is a possible D gene (5 bases). This CDR3 contains 13 residues. The germline CDR1 and CDR2 sequences are SGHTA and FQGNSA. V shed 3 bases and J shed 3 bases, with 8 bases lying between them. This CDR3 is CASSFEQDYGYTF. CDR3 bases: TGTGCCAGCAGCTTCGAACAGGACTATGGCTACACCTTC. Full variable domain (outside the CDR3, taken from reference TRBV7-2 and TRBJ1-2): GAGVSQSPSNKVTEKGKDVELRCDPISGHTALYWYRQSLGQGLEFLIYFQGNSAPDKSGLPSDRFSAERTGGSVSTLTIQRTQQEDSAVYLCASSFEQDYGYTFGSGTRLTVV.

The V gene is TRBV11-3, the J gene TRBJ2-7, with D tentatively TRBD2 (7 bases). The germline gives CDR1 SGHNT, CDR2 YENEEA. V lost 6 bases and J 1 base, leaving 16 bases between the germline ends. The CDR3 spans 15 residues. The DNA of the CDR3 is TGTGCCAGCAGTGGGGAGGGGGTCAGATCCTACGAGCAGTACTTC. This gives the protein CASSGEGVRSYEQYF.

The V gene is TRBV6-2 or TRBV6-3, the J gene TRBJ1-1, with 9 bases matching TRBD1. The CDR3 has 13 residues. Germline CDR1 and CDR2: MNHEY and SVGEGT. V shed 6 bases, J shed 6 bases, and the junction held 5 bases outside the gene matches. CDR3 residues: CASSHDRGSEAFF. CDR3 bases: TGTGCCAGCAGCCATGACAGGGGGTCTGAAGCTTTCTTT.

The chain has TRBV6-5 and TRBJ2-3; no firm D call. Trimming left V 2 bases short and J 1 base short, with 4 bases between. CDR3 length: 13 amino acids. Per the germline V gene, CDR1 is MNHEY and CDR2 is SVGAGI. The DNA of the CDR3 is TGTGCCAGCAGTTACCTCGGCACAGATACGCAGTATTTT. This encodes CASSYLGTDTQYF.

The J gene is TRBJ1-2, the V gene TRBV25-1; D may be TRBD1 (6 bases). Between the trimmed V and J ends, which lost 6 bases and 8 bases, there was a span of 19 bases. In germline, CDR1 is MGHDK, CDR2 SYGVNS. The CDR3 runs 14 residues. CDR3 loop: CASRPSGARIGYTF. The CDR3 DNA reads TGTGCCAGCAGGCCCTCAGGGGCGAGGATAGGCTACACCTTC.

This clone was picked up one time. The rearrangement links TRBV11-2 to TRBJ1-5; a possible D gene is TRBD1 (5 bases). The CDR3 totals 14 residues. From germline, CDR1 is SGHAT and CDR2 FQNNGV. The V end lost 1 base, the J end lost 2 bases, and 6 bases lay between the germline ends. The CDR3 bases are TGTGCCAGCAGCTTAGCGGGGGGCAATCAGCCCCAGCATTTT. This translates into CASSLAGGNQPQHF.

The rearrangement links TRBV5-1 to TRBJ1-2; weak D call: TRBD1 (6 bases). Germline CDR1 reads SGHRS; CDR2 reads YFSETQ. This CDR3 has 15 amino acids. V dropped 0 bases and J dropped 4 bases, with 13 bases sitting between them. The CDR3 protein is CASSLVSGAFYGYTF. CDR3 DNA sequence: TGCGCCAGCAGCTTGGTCTCAGGGGCATTCTATGGCTACACCTTC. The full variable domain, with the rest looked up from reference TRBV5-1 and TRBJ1-2, is KAGVTQTPRYLIKTRGQQVTLSCSPISGHRSVSWYQQTPGQGLQFLFEYFSETQRNKGNFPGRFSGRQFSNSRSEMNVSTLELGDSALYLCASSLVSGAFYGYTFGSGTRLTVV.

This clone was picked up a small number of times. The chain links TRBV19 to TRBJ1-1, with 10 bases identical to TRBD1. With 5 bases clipped from V and 11 bases from J, the junction kept 8 bases outside the gene matches. The CDR3 contains 13 residues. Germline loops: CDR1 LNHDA, CDR2 SQIVND (reference sequence). Written as DNA, the CDR3 is TGTGCCAGTAGTCAGGACAGGGGGTTTTCGGCTTTCTTT. Translated, it gives CASSQDRGFSAFF.

This clone is a singleton in its sample. The rearrangement links TRBV2 to TRBJ1-5, with D possibly TRBD1 on 5 matching bases. V lost 1 base to trimming and J lost 6 bases, with 10 bases between them. The germline V gene has CDR1 SNHLY and CDR2 FYNNEI. The CDR3 loop spans 14 amino acids. The CDR3 nucleotides read TGTGCCAGCAGTGAAGGCGACGGGGGTCAGCCCCAGCATTTT. Translated, it gives CASSEGDGGQPQHF.

The V and J genes are TRBV4-3 and TRBJ1-4; no clear D gene. Per the germline V gene, CDR1 is LGHNA and CDR2 is YSLEER. Trimming took 1 base from V and 4 from J, leaving 10 bases between them. This CDR3 comprises 15 residues. CDR3 in DNA: TGCGCCAGCAGCCAAGGCCGTGCTGTTAATGAAAAACTGTTTTTT. It yields the protein CASSQGRAVNEKLFF.

V and J are TRBV2 and TRBJ2-1, with D tentatively TRBD1 (5 bases). The CDR3 has 12 amino acids. Trimming cost V 3 bases and J 12 bases, with 12 bases left between them. Germline V gives CDR1 SNHLY, CDR2 FYNNEI. CDR3 bases: TGTGCCAGCAGTGATGGGGCCGTGGGGCAGTTCTTC. It encodes CASSDGAVGQFF.

The chain joins TRBV4-2 to TRBJ2-1; D not resolved. Trimming pared 1 base from V and 2 bases from J, leaving 12 bases between. CDR3 length: 16 residues. The germline V gene encodes CDR1 LGHNA and CDR2 YNFKEQ. DNA of the CDR3: TGTGCCAGCAGCCAAGGATCAGGTGGGCCCTACAATGAGCAGTTCTTC. It specifies CASSQGSGGPYNEQFF.

The chain employs TRBV5-4 and TRBJ1-4, with 12 positions matching TRBD1. Germline CDR1 is SGHNT and CDR2 is YYREEE (reference sequence). Trimming at V came to 7 bases and at J to 8 bases, leaving 6 bases not matched to a gene. The CDR3 has 14 residues. The CDR3 spells CASGTGGAQEKLFF. The DNA for the CDR3 is TGTGCCAGCGGGACAGGGGGCGCACAGGAAAAACTGTTTTTT.

The chain employs TRBV5-1 and TRBJ1-4; D is uncertain. Germline-derived CDR1 and CDR2 are SGHRS and YFSETQ. The CDR3 covers 17 residues. V shed 0 bases and J shed 0 bases, with 12 bases lying between them. The CDR3 spells CASSLVATVATNEKLFF. For the CDR3, the DNA is TGCGCCAGCAGCTTGGTCGCGACGGTAGCAACTAATGAAAAACTGTTTTTT.

The chain recombines TRBV6-5 with TRBJ1-1; D is unresolved. This CDR3 has 14 amino acids. CDR1 is MNHEY and CDR2 is SVGAGI in the germline V gene. V was clipped by 2 bases and J by 7 bases, with 14 bases between them. The CDR3: CASSYAGRYLEAFF. CDR3 DNA sequence: TGTGCCAGCAGTTACGCCGGGAGATACCTTGAAGCTTTCTTT.

The J gene is TRBJ2-2, the V gene TRBV7-6; D is tentatively TRBD1 or TRBD2 (5 bases each). The V end lost 5 bases, the J end lost 0 bases, and 13 bases lay between the germline ends. The CDR3 is made up of 16 amino acids. Germline loops: CDR1 SGHVS, CDR2 FNYEAQ. This CDR3 is CASSVAGTTNTGELFF. The CDR3 coding sequence is TGTGCCAGCAGCGTCGCCGGGACCACGAACACCGGGGAGCTGTTTTTT.

The J gene is TRBJ1-1, the V gene TRBV20-1, with no clear D. Germline assignment: CDR1 DFQATT and CDR2 SNEGSKA (reference sequence). The CDR3 has 13 amino acids. Trimming took 3 bases from V and 5 from J, leaving 13 bases between them. CDR3 nucleotides: TGCAGTGCTAGTGGGCCTGGTGGGACTGAAGCTTTCTTT. Translated: CSASGPGGTEAFF.

The chain links TRBV7-9 to TRBJ1-1, with D unclear. V shed 4 bases and J shed 5 bases, with 11 bases lying between them. CDR1 is SEHNR and CDR2 is FQNEAQ in the germline V gene (reference sequence). CDR3 length: 13 amino acids. In nucleotides, the CDR3 is TGTGCCAGCAGCTGGATACTCGGGACTGAAGCTTTCTTT. Translated, it gives CASSWILGTEAFF.

J is TRBJ1-4 and V is TRBV4-2, with D perhaps TRBD1 (5 bases). CDR3 size: 16 residues. Germline CDR1 is LGHNA and CDR2 is YNFKEQ. Trimming removed 0 bases from V and 2 bases from J, with 10 bases in between. The CDR3 nucleotides read TGTGCCAGCAGCCAAGATATTTGGGACACTAATGAAAAACTGTTTTTT. This encodes CASSQDIWDTNEKLFF.

On this clone: A read error may produce the germline difference seen at one junction end. V gene TRBV4-3 combines with J gene TRBJ2-7; D possibly corresponds to TRBD2 (7 bases). CDR3 length: 16 residues. Germline V lookup: CDR1 LGHNA, CDR2 YSLEER. In DNA, the CDR3 is TGCGCCACCAGCCAAGAGAGAAGGGGGGGGGCCTACGAGCAGTACTTC. The encoded protein is CATSQERRGGAYEQYF.

The chain is built from TRBV4-2 and TRBJ1-3; 8 positions agree with TRBD1. V shed 4 bases and J 0 bases; nucleotides not matched to a gene: 8. The CDR3 runs 17 residues. The germline CDR1 and CDR2 sequences are LGHNA and YNFKEQ. The CDR3 DNA sequence: TGTGCCAGCAGCCTCTCCGGGACAGGCCTCTCTGGAAACACCATATATTTT. Protein: CASSLSGTGLSGNTIYF.

The chain recombines TRBV11-2 with TRBJ2-7; 8 bases line up with TRBD2. The CDR3 covers 16 residues. With 0 bases clipped from V and 0 bases from J, the junction kept 4 bases outside the gene matches. The germline V gene has CDR1 SGHAT and CDR2 FQNNGV. The CDR3 nucleotides read TGTGCCAGCAGCTTAGAGGCAGGGACTAGCTCCTACGAGCAGTACTTC. It is translated as CASSLEAGTSSYEQYF.

The rearrangement joins TRBV27 to TRBJ1-2; D unclear. This CDR3 has 13 residues. CDR1 is MNHEY and CDR2 is SMNVEV in the germline V gene (reference sequence). Deletions cut 4 bases from V and 2 bases from J, with 8 bases between. The CDR3 region is CASSYSQNYGYTF. The CDR3 DNA sequence: TGTGCCAGCAGTTACTCCCAGAACTATGGCTACACCTTC.

The chain employs TRBV5-8 and TRBJ1-5, with a tentative D call TRBD1 (6 bases). With 5 bases removed from V and 5 bases from J, the gap between germline ends came to 20 bases. The germline gives CDR1 SGHTS, CDR2 YDEGEE. CDR3 length equals 16 residues. As DNA, the CDR3 is TGTGCCAGCAGTTTACGAGACAGGTCCCTTTATCAGCCCCAGCATTTT. This sequence encodes CASSLRDRSLYQPQHF.

V usage is TRBV6-4 and J usage is TRBJ1-1; the match to TRBD1 covers 8 bases. The ends lost 6 bases at V and 0 bases at J; junction bases unmatched: 6. CDR3 size: 15 residues. Germline values: CDR1 MRHNA, CDR2 SNTAGT. CDR3 bases: TGTGCCAGCAGGCAACAGGGGGGAATGAACACTGAAGCTTTCTTT. It encodes CASRQQGGMNTEAFF.